This TCR beta chain was found in a study of graft-versus-host responses after intestinal transplantation. Turning to the study itself: The study gave all recipients anti-thymocyte globulin induction, then tacrolimus and steroids for about 3 years. The study's findings and limits: Allograft clonal ratios (graft-versus-host to host-versus-graft) were high in patients who had graft-donor T cell macrochimerism. Early post-transplant HvG declines were associated with peak circulating GvH clone levels.

Clones were read by immunoSEQ multiplex PCR, and TCRdb kept only the in-frame ones, dropping some. The sample has roughly 110,000 clones, roughly 89% seen once. Of note for this clone: Its target is unknown.

The V gene end was trimmed by 2 bases and the J gene end by 0 bases; junction bases not matched to a gene: 0. The germline V gene encodes CDR1 MNHEY and CDR2 SVGAGI. CDR3 length equals 14 residues. The source is a human donor who was the organ donor for an intestinal transplant. Sample: unstimulated CD4+ T cells sorted from spleen or lymph node cells, taken before transplant. The V call is TRBV6-5, the J call TRBJ1-1; TRBD1 matches at 7 bases. The CDR3 sequence: CASSYGTVNTEAFF. Here the CDR3 DNA reads TGTGCCAGCAGTTACGGGACAGTGAACACTGAAGCTTTCTTT.